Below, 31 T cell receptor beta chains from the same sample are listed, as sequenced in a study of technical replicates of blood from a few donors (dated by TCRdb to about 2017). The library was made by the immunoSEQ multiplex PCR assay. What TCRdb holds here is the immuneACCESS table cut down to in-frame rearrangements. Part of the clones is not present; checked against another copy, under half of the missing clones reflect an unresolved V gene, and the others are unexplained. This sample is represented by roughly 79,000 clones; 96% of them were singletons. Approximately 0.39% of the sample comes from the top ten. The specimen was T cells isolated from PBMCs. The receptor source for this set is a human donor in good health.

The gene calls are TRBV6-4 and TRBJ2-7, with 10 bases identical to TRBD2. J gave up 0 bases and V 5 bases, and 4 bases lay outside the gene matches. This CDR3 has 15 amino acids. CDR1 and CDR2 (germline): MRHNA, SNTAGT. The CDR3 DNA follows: TGTGCCAGCAGTCGGATAGCGGGAGGCTCCTACGAGCAGTACTTC. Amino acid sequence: CASSRIAGGSYEQYF.

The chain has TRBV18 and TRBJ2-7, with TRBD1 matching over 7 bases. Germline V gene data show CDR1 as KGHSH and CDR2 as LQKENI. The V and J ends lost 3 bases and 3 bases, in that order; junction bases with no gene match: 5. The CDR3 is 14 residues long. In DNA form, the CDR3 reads TGTGCCAGCTCACCCGGACAGGCCGTCTACGAGCAGTACTTC. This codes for CASSPGQAVYEQYF.

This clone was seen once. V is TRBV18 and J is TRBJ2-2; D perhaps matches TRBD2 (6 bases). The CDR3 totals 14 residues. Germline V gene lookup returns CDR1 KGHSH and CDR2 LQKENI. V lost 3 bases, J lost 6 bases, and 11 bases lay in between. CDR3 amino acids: CASSPGLLAGELFF. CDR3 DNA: TGTGCCAGCTCACCGGGACTCCTTGCCGGGGAGCTGTTTTTT.

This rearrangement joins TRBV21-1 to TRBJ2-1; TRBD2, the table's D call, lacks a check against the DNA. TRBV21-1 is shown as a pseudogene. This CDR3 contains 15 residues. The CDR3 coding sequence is TGTGCCAGCAGCAAAGTAGGTAGCGGGGGTAATGAGCAGTTCTTC. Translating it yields CASSKVGSGGNEQFF.

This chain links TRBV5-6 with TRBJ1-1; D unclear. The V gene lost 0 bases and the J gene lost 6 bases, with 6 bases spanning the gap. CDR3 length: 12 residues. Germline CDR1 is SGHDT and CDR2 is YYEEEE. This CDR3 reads CASSLVAAEAFF. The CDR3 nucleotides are TGTGCCAGCAGCTTGGTGGCAGCTGAAGCTTTCTTT.

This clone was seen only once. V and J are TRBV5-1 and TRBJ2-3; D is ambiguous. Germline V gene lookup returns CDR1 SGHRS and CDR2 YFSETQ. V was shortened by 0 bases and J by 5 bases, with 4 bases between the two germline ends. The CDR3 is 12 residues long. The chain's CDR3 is CASSLALDTQYF. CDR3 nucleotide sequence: TGCGCCAGCAGCTTGGCCTTAGATACGCAGTATTTT.

CDR3 region: CASSLIAGSTDTQYF. The CDR3, as DNA: TGTGCCAGCAGTTTAATAGCGGGAAGCACAGATACGCAGTATTTT. The V call is TRBV27, the J call TRBJ2-3; 8 nucleotides match TRBD2. In germline, CDR1 is MNHEY, CDR2 SMNVEV (reference sequence). The CDR3 totals 15 residues. V lost 2 bases to trimming and J lost 0 bases; unmatched junction nucleotides: 1.

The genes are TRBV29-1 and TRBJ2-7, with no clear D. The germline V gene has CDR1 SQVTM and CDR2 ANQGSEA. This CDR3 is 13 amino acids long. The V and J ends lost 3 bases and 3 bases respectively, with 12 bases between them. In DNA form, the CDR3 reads TGCAGCGTTGAGACCCAGTCAGGCTACGAGCAGTACTTC. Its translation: CSVETQSGYEQYF.

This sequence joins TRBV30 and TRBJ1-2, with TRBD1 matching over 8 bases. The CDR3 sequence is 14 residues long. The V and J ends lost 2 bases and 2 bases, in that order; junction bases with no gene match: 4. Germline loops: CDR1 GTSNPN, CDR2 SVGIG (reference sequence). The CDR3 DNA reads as TGTGCCTGGAGTTTCAACAGGGGGAACTATGGCTACACCTTC. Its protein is CAWSFNRGNYGYTF.

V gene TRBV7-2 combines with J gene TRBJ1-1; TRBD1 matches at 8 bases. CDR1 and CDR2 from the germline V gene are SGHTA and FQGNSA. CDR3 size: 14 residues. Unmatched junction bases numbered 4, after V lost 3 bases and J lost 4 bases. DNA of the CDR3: TGTGCCAGCAGCTTTTCAGGGGGCTTCACTGAAGCTTTCTTT. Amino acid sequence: CASSFSGGFTEAFF. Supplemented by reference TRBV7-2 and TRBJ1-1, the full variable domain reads GAGVSQSPSNKVTEKGKDVELRCDPISGHTALYWYRQSLGQGLEFLIYFQGNSAPDKSGLPSDRFSAERTGGSVSTLTIQRTQQEDSAVYLCASSFSGGFTEAFFGQGTRLTVV.

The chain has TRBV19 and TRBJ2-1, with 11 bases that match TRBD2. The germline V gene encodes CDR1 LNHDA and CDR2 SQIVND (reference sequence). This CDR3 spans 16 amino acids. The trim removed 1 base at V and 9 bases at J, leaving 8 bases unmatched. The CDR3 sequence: CASSIGGSGRGVEQFF. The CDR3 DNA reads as TGTGCCAGTAGTATAGGAGGTAGCGGGAGGGGGGTTGAGCAGTTCTTC.

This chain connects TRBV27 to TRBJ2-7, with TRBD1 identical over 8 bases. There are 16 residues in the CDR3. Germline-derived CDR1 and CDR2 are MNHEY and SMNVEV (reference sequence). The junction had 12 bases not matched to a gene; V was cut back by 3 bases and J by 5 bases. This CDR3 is CASSFEGRGRSDEQYF. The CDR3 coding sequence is TGTGCCAGCAGTTTCGAGGGCAGGGGGCGTAGTGACGAGCAGTACTTC.

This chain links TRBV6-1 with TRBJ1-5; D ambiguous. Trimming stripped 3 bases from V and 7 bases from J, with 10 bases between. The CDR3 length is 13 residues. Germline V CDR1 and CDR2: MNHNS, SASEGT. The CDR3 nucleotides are TGTGCCAGCAGTGATTCGGGATCCCAGCCCCAGCATTTT. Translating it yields CASSDSGSQPQHF.

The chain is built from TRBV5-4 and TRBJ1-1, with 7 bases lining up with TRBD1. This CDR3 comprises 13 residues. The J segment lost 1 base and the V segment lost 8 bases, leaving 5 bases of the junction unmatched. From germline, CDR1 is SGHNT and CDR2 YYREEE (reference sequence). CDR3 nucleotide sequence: TGTGCCAGTTCCCGGGACAGGAACACTGAAGCTTTCTTT. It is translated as CASSRDRNTEAFF.

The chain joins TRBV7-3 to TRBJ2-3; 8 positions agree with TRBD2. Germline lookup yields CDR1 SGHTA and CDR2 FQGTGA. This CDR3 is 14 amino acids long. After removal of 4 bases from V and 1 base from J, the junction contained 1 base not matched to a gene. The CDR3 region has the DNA TGTGCCAGCAGCTCAGCGGGAGGCACAGATACGCAGTATTTT. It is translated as CASSSAGGTDTQYF.

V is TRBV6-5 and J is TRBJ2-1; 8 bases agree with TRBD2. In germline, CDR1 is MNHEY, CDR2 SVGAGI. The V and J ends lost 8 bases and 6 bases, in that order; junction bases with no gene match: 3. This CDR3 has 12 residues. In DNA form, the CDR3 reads TGTGCCAGCTTGGGGACTAGCAATGAGCAGTTCTTC. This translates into CASLGTSNEQFF.

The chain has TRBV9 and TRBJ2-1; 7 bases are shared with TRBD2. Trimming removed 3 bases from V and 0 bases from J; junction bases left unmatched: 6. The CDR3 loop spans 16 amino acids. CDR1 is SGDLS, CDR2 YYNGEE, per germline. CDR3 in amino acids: CASSAPGGSSYNEQFF. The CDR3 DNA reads TGTGCCAGCAGCGCCCCAGGCGGGAGCTCCTACAATGAGCAGTTCTTC.

This chain's CDR3 is CASSPRLAGVRETQYF. For the CDR3, the DNA is TGTGCCAGCAGTCCAAGACTAGCGGGAGTGCGGGAGACCCAGTACTTC. The rearrangement links TRBV28 to TRBJ2-5; 12 bases are shared with TRBD2. The CDR3 covers 16 residues. Germline V gene lookup returns CDR1 MDHEN and CDR2 SYDVKM. Trimming cost V 5 bases and J 5 bases; bases outside gene matches: 9.

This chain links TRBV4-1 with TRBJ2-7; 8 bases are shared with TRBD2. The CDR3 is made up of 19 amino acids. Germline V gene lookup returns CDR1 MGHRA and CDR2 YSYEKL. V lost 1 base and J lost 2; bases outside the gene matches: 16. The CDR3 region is CASSQVHSGIRPETYEQYF. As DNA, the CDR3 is TGCGCCAGCAGCCAAGTTCATAGCGGGATTCGCCCGGAAACCTACGAGCAGTACTTC.

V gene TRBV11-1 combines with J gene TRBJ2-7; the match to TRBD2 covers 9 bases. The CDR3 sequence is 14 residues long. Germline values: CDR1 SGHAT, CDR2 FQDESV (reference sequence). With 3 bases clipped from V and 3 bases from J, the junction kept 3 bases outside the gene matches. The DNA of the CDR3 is TGTGCCAGCAGCTTTAGCGGGAGTGTCTACGAGCAGTACTTC. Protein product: CASSFSGSVYEQYF.

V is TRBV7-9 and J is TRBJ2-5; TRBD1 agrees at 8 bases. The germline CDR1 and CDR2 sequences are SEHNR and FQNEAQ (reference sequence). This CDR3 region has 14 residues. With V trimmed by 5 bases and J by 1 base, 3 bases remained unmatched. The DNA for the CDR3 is TGTGCCAGCAGCGGGGACAGGATCCAAGAGACCCAGTACTTC. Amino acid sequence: CASSGDRIQETQYF. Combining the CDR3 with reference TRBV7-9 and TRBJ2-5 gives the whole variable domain DTGVSQNPRHKITKRGQNVTFRCDPISEHNRLYWYRQTLGQGPEFLTYFQNEAQLEKSRLLSDRFSAERPKGSFSTLEIQRTEQGDSAMYLCASSGDRIQETQYFGPGTRLLVL.

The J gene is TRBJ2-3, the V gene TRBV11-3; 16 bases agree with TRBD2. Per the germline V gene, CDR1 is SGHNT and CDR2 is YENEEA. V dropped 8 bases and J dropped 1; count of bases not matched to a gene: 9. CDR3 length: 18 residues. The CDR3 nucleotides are TGTGCCAGCGGGGGACTAGCGGGAGGGGAGTGGGGCACAGATACGCAGTATTTT. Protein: CASGGLAGGEWGTDTQYF.

The CDR3 sequence is CASIPGTSNQPQHF. CDR3 nucleotide sequence: TGTGCCAGCATCCCCGGGACAAGCAATCAGCCCCAGCATTTT. The chain joins TRBV28 to TRBJ1-5, with D possibly being TRBD1 (6 bases). The germline V gene has CDR1 MDHEN and CDR2 SYDVKM. The CDR3 is 14 residues long. Trimming stripped 7 bases from V and 1 base from J, with 11 bases between.

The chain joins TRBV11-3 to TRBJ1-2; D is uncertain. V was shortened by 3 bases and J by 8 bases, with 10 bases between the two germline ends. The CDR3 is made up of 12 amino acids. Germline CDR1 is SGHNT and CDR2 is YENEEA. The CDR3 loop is CASSFGNEGYTF. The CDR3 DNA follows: TGTGCCAGCAGCTTCGGGAACGAGGGCTACACCTTC. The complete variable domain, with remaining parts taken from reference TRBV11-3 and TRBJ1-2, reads EAGVVQSPRYKIIEKKQPVAFWCNPISGHNTLYWYLQNLGQGPELLIRYENEEAVDDSQLPKDRFSAERLKGVDSTLKIQPAELGDSAVYLCASSFGNEGYTFGSGTRLTVV.

The CDR3: CASSYSLSGGYTF. CDR3 sequence (DNA): TGTGCCAGCAGTTACTCTCTATCCGGTGGCTACACCTTC. The chain couples TRBV6-5 to TRBJ1-2; D is unclear. This CDR3 has 13 amino acids. Germline V lookup: CDR1 MNHEY, CDR2 SVGAGI. The V and J ends lost 0 bases and 7 bases respectively, with 9 bases between them.

Here the CDR3 DNA reads TGCGCCAGCAGCCTGGCTGCGGGACTTTCCTACGAGCAGTACTTC. It is translated as CASSLAAGLSYEQYF. The chain recombines TRBV5-1 with TRBJ2-7, with D perhaps TRBD2 (6 bases). Germline CDR1 reads SGHRS; CDR2 reads YFSETQ. The CDR3 has 15 amino acids. V was pared by 4 bases and J by 1 base, with 15 bases between.

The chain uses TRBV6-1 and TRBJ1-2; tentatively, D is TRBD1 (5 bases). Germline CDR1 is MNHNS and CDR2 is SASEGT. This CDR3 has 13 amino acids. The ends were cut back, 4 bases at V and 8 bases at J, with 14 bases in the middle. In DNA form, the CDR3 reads TGTGCCAGCAGTGCGGACACTACCAGCGGCTACACCTTC. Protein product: CASSADTTSGYTF.

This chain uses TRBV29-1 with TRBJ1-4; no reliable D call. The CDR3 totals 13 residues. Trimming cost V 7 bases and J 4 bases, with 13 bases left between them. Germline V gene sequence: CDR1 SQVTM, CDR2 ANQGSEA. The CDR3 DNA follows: TGCAGCGCTAAAGCGGCCGTTAATGAAAAACTGTTTTTT. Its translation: CSAKAAVNEKLFF.

CDR3 nucleotide sequence: TGTGCCAGCAGTTTTGTAAAGGAGCGGGGTACCACAGATACGCAGTATTTT. Amino acid sequence: CASSFVKERGTTDTQYF. The chain couples TRBV28 to TRBJ2-3, with 7 bases that match TRBD2. The length of the CDR3 is 17 residues. Looked up from germline, CDR1 is MDHEN and CDR2 is SYDVKM. Trimming at V came to 3 bases and at J to 2 bases, leaving 11 bases not matched to a gene.

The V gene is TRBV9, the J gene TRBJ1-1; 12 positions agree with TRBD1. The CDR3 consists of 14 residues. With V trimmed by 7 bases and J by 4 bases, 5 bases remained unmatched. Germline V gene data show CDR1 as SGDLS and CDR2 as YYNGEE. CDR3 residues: CASGTGGVGTEAFF. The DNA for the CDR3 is TGTGCCAGCGGGACAGGGGGCGTAGGCACTGAAGCTTTCTTT.

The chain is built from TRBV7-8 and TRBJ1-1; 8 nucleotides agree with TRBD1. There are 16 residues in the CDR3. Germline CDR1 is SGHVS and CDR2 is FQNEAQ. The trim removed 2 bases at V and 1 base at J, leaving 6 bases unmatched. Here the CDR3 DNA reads TGTGCCAGCAGCTTATGGTCAGGGGGCAGGAACACTGAAGCTTTCTTT. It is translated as CASSLWSGGRNTEAFF.